This TCR beta chain emerged from a study of cytotoxic CD8 clonotypes in ibrutinib-treated CLL. Overall study findings and caveats: There were few public clonotypes, and on treatment they contracted or stayed stable. Sustained-remission and progressing patients diverged in sampling times.

Worth noting for this clone: Its antigen is still unknown.

Frozen PBMC stocks contributed around 2 micrograms of genomic DNA to the TCR beta libraries. Depths of 1 in 200,000 to 1 in 1 million T cells were the sequencing target. The table came from immunoSEQ multiplex PCR; TCRdb's copy has only in-frame clones and leaves some out. Among some 50,000 clones listed, 69% were seen once. This TCR was recovered from a human donor with chronic lymphocytic leukemia. Sequenced here: PBMCs, sampled after 12 months of ibrutinib treatment.

The CDR3 here is CAINSRDNSPLHF. CDR3 in DNA: TGTGCCATTAACAGTAGGGATAATTCACCCCTCCACTTT. The chain recombines TRBV10-3 with TRBJ1-6; the D is unclear. V dropped 9 bases and J dropped 5 bases, with 11 bases sitting between them. This CDR3 contains 13 residues. Germline values: CDR1 ENHRY, CDR2 SYGVKD.